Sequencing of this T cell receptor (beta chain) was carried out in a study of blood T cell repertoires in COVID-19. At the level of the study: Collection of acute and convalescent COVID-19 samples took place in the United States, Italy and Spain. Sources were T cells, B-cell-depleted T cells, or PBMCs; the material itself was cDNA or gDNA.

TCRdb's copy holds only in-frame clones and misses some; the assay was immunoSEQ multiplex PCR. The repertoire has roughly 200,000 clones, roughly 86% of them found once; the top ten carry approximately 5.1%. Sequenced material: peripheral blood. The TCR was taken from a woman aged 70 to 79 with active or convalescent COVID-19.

CDR3 loop: CASSQGLGYTF. CDR3 nucleotide sequence: TGTGCCAGCAGCCAAGGTCTTGGCTACACCTTC. The J gene is TRBJ1-2, the V gene TRBV14; D gene ambiguous. Germline CDR1 is SGHDN and CDR2 is FVKESK. The CDR3 runs to 11 residues. With 1 base removed from V and 7 bases from J, the gap between germline ends came to 4 bases.